This T cell receptor (beta chain) is drawn from a study of shared clonotypes between healthy human individuals. Broader study findings: At large depth, rarefaction still showed sorted-subset sequencing to be incomplete.

CDR1 is SGHRS, CDR2 YFSETQ, per germline. This CDR3 has 16 residues. The ends lost 4 bases at V and 0 bases at J; junction bases unmatched: 5. In regard to this clone: Its antigen is not known.

TCRdb's copy holds only in-frame clones and misses some; the assay was immunoSEQ multiplex PCR. The sample lists 1.4 million to 1.5 million clones, 96% occurring once. V usage is TRBV5-1 and J usage is TRBJ2-4; 9 bases are a match to TRBD2. The material sequenced was naive CD4+ T cells sorted from blood. Subset: CD45RA+ positively selected. This TCR came from a man aged 25-45 years in good health. The CDR3 DNA reads TGCGCCAGCAGCACGGGACTAGCCCTAGCCAAAAACATTCAGTACTTC. Its translation: CASSTGLALAKNIQYF.